Shown below are 15 T cell receptor beta chains from a single sample sequenced in a study of blood T cell repertoires in COVID-19. The table came from immunoSEQ multiplex PCR; TCRdb's copy has only in-frame clones and leaves some out. The table has about 240,000 clones, just under 85% seen once; the top ten hold more than 8%. Sequencing used peripheral blood. Receptor source: a woman aged 80 or over with acute or convalescent COVID-19.

V gene TRBV11-2 combines with J gene TRBJ1-6, with D uncertain. Germline V gene sequence: CDR1 SGHAT, CDR2 FQNNGV. This CDR3 has 15 amino acids. Trimming cost V 3 bases and J 8 bases, with 14 bases left between them. CDR3 bases: TGTGCCAGCAGCTTGAGTTGGGGAGGTGATTCACCCCTCCACTTT. Translating gives CASSLSWGGDSPLHF.

This clone was detected a few times. This chain uses TRBV7-9 with TRBJ2-7; 7 nucleotides align to TRBD2. Germline V gene data show CDR1 as SEHNR and CDR2 as FQNEAQ (reference sequence). Trimming cost V 0 bases and J 12 bases; bases outside gene matches: 8. This CDR3 has 13 amino acids. As DNA, the CDR3 is TGTGCCAGCAGCTTAGCCGCCGGGGGGATCAGGTACTTC. It encodes CASSLAAGGIRYF.

The chain joins TRBV7-3 to TRBJ1-6; no clear D gene. The CDR3 length is 20 residues. Trimming cost V 4 bases and J 0 bases, with 22 bases left between them. Germline loops: CDR1 SGHTA, CDR2 FQGTGA. This chain's CDR3 is CASSCAGGSAESSYNSPLHF. CDR3 nucleotides: TGTGCCAGCAGCTGTGCGGGCGGGTCAGCTGAGAGCTCCTATAATTCACCCCTCCACTTT.

The chain joins TRBV5-1 to TRBJ2-3; TRBD2 matches 7 bases. J lost 2 bases, V lost 2 bases, and 2 bases had no gene match. Germline CDR1 and CDR2: SGHRS and YFSETQ. The CDR3 extends over 14 amino acids. The CDR3 DNA reads as TGCGCCAGCAGCTTAGCGGGATACACAGATACGCAGTATTTT. This gives the protein CASSLAGYTDTQYF.

This rearrangement joins TRBV5-1 to TRBJ1-3; 9 positions agree with TRBD1. The CDR3 runs to 17 residues. Germline CDR1 and CDR2: SGHRS and YFSETQ. The ends lost 3 bases at V and 2 bases at J; junction bases unmatched: 9. For the CDR3, the DNA is TGCGCCAGCAGCTCCCAGGGACAGGGCGAAGCTGGAAACACCATATATTTT. This encodes CASSSQGQGEAGNTIYF.

This clone was counted many times. V usage is TRBV27 and J usage is TRBJ1-1; the match to TRBD1 covers 8 bases. The J segment lost 3 bases and the V segment lost 4 bases, leaving 4 bases of the junction unmatched. The CDR3 spans 14 residues. Germline V lookup: CDR1 MNHEY, CDR2 SMNVEV (reference sequence). The CDR3 loop is CASSSGGAYTEAFF. The CDR3 nucleotides read TGTGCCAGCAGTTCAGGGGGCGCGTACACTGAAGCTTTCTTT.

The J gene is TRBJ1-3, the V gene TRBV19; D may be TRBD1 (5 bases). Germline loops: CDR1 LNHDA, CDR2 SQIVND (reference sequence). The CDR3 totals 17 residues. V dropped 3 bases and J dropped 7 bases, with 22 bases sitting between them. CDR3 residues: CASSMGPGGTMRNTIYF. CDR3 nucleotides: TGTGCCAGTAGTATGGGGCCAGGCGGTACCATGCGGAACACCATATATTTT.

DNA of the CDR3: TGTGCCAGCTCACCCAGGGAAGCCGGGGAGCTGTTTTTT. Protein: CASSPREAGELFF. The chain joins TRBV18 to TRBJ2-2; perhaps TRBD1 as D (5 bases). The CDR3 is 13 residues long. CDR1 KGHSH and CDR2 LQKENI come from the germline V gene. Trimming cost V 3 bases and J 6 bases, with 8 bases left between them.

In DNA, the CDR3 is TGTGCCAGCAGCGCCACCCGGGACAGGGGGAACACTGAAGCTTTCTTT. It is translated as CASSATRDRGNTEAFF. The chain links TRBV9 to TRBJ1-1, with 10 bases that match TRBD1. The CDR3 consists of 16 residues. The germline V gene encodes CDR1 SGDLS and CDR2 YYNGEE. Trimming at V came to 3 bases and at J to 1 base, leaving 6 bases not matched to a gene.

CDR3 nucleotide sequence: TGTGCCATCAGTGAGTCGTTGGACAGTGAAGCTTTCTTT. Residues: CAISESLDSEAFF. The chain combines TRBV10-3 with TRBJ1-1; tentative D call: TRBD1 (6 bases). Germline CDR1 is ENHRY and CDR2 is SYGVKD. CDR3 length: 13 residues. Between the trimmed V and J ends, which lost 0 bases and 7 bases, there was a span of 9 bases.

The chain links TRBV18 to TRBJ1-2; D gene unclear. Germline loops: CDR1 KGHSH, CDR2 LQKENI. The V gene lost 2 bases and the J gene lost 6 bases, with 10 bases spanning the gap. The CDR3 spans 13 residues. The chain's CDR3 is CASSPVEENGYTF. Here the CDR3 DNA reads TGTGCCAGCTCACCAGTGGAGGAGAATGGCTACACCTTC.

The chain recombines TRBV9 with TRBJ1-4; D is perhaps TRBD1 (6 bases). Trimming took off 2 bases at V and 5 bases at J, with 13 bases between the two ends. Germline CDR1 and CDR2: SGDLS and YYNGEE. The CDR3 length is 15 residues. In DNA form, the CDR3 reads TGTGCCAGCAGCGTCGGACAGCTTTGGAATGAAAAACTGTTTTTT. This encodes CASSVGQLWNEKLFF.

V usage is TRBV5-5 and J usage is TRBJ1-6, with TRBD1 identical over 8 bases. The CDR3 runs 15 residues. The V and J ends lost 0 bases and 8 bases, in that order; junction bases with no gene match: 4. Looked up from germline, CDR1 is SGHKS and CDR2 is YYEKEE (reference sequence). The CDR3 is CASSLAGQGDSPLHF. DNA of the CDR3: TGTGCCAGCAGCTTGGCCGGACAGGGTGATTCACCCCTCCACTTT.

This sequence joins TRBV27 and TRBJ1-5; TRBD1 matches 10 bases. The junction had 5 bases not matched to a gene; V was cut back by 3 bases and J by 6 bases. CDR3 length: 15 amino acids. Germline CDR1 and CDR2: MNHEY and SMNVEV (reference sequence). The CDR3 spells CASSFGTGERQPQHF. The CDR3 DNA reads as TGTGCCAGCAGTTTTGGGACAGGGGAGCGTCAGCCCCAGCATTTT.

The CDR3 loop reads CASSQRDRNSPLHF. The CDR3, as DNA: TGTGCCAGCAGCCAAAGGGACAGAAATTCACCCCTCCACTTT. This chain uses TRBV4-2 with TRBJ1-6, with 7 bases identical to TRBD1. The CDR3 has 14 amino acids. CDR1 and CDR2 (germline): LGHNA, YNFKEQ. With V trimmed by 2 bases and J by 7 bases, 2 bases remained unmatched.